Listed below are T cell receptor beta chains from one sample, sequenced in a study of cytomegalovirus exposure and HLA in healthy donors. The protocol was immunoSEQ multiplex PCR, while the TCRdb copy is restricted to in-frame clones and leaves out a portion. This sample carries over 150,000 clones, more than 75% of them seen once, and the ten largest clones take less than 0.3%. The material sequenced was PBMCs. These receptors were taken from a girl younger than two in good health and CMV-seronegative. Each CDR3 is given without its conserved first and last residue. The order of the fields is J gene, V gene, clone size, CDR3 protein. Expanded clones are given a class, and other clones once, few, many or no size at all.

j_call: TRBJ2-3
v_call: TRBV7-9
clone_size: once
cdr3_aa: ASSLRRGAPDTQY

j_call: TRBJ2-3
v_call: TRBV9
clone_size: -
cdr3_aa: ASSVGGPDTQY

j_call: TRBJ2-7
v_call: TRBV11-1
clone_size: once
cdr3_aa: ASSFGGYEQY

j_call: TRBJ2-5
v_call: TRBV5-1
clone_size: -
cdr3_aa: ASSLVTGAQETQY

j_call: TRBJ1-3
v_call: TRBV6-1
clone_size: few
cdr3_aa: ACRVNSNLGNTIY

j_call: TRBJ1-3
v_call: TRBV11-3
clone_size: -
cdr3_aa: ASRRHRPDSGNTIY

j_call: TRBJ2-7
v_call: TRBV7-9
clone_size: -
cdr3_aa: ASSYGTGGGEQY

j_call: TRBJ1-1
v_call: TRBV27
clone_size: few
cdr3_aa: ASSLLPTGWSEAF

j_call: TRBJ2-2
v_call: TRBV27
clone_size: few
cdr3_aa: ASRALFRRSNTGELF

j_call: TRBJ1-6
v_call: TRBV7-2
clone_size: -
cdr3_aa: ASSVLRASGNSPLH

j_call: TRBJ2-1
v_call: TRBV19
clone_size: -
cdr3_aa: ASRLAGLAGHGEQF

j_call: TRBJ1-1
v_call: TRBV19
clone_size: -
cdr3_aa: ASSIIPGRGTEAF

j_call: TRBJ1-5
v_call: TRBV18
clone_size: -
cdr3_aa: ASSGQSNQPQH

j_call: TRBJ2-3
v_call: TRBV4-1
clone_size: -
cdr3_aa: ASRRLGLAVPDTQY

j_call: TRBJ2-5
v_call: TRBV7-8
clone_size: -
cdr3_aa: ASSLRGYEETQY

j_call: TRBJ2-1
v_call: TRBV29-1
clone_size: -
cdr3_aa: SASSGQGNNEQF

j_call: TRBJ2-2
v_call: TRBV7-6
clone_size: once
cdr3_aa: ASSLFLLAGGLAGELF

j_call: TRBJ1-2
v_call: TRBV5-4
clone_size: -
cdr3_aa: ASSLVGDGYT

j_call: TRBJ2-1
v_call: TRBV10-3
clone_size: once
cdr3_aa: AISESSYEQF

j_call: TRBJ2-6
v_call: TRBV4-2
clone_size: -
cdr3_aa: ASSQVRGSGANVLT

j_call: TRBJ1-1
v_call: TRBV9
clone_size: -
cdr3_aa: ASSVGRNTEAF

j_call: TRBJ2-7
v_call: TRBV13
clone_size: -
cdr3_aa: ASSPLPYEQY

j_call: TRBJ2-1
v_call: TRBV5-4
clone_size: -
cdr3_aa: ASSQRGDSQF

j_call: TRBJ2-1
v_call: TRBV29-1
clone_size: -
cdr3_aa: SVDGLAPPYNEQF

j_call: TRBJ2-1
v_call: TRBV4-1
clone_size: -
cdr3_aa: ASSSRTSGPYNEQF

j_call: TRBJ2-5
v_call: TRBV18
clone_size: -
cdr3_aa: ASSPLGAGARETQY

j_call: TRBJ1-1
v_call: TRBV4-1
clone_size: -
cdr3_aa: ASSQDHGAPQDKAF

j_call: TRBJ2-4
v_call: TRBV5-1
clone_size: -
cdr3_aa: ASSEGRARKNIQY

j_call: TRBJ2-7
v_call: TRBV6-7
clone_size: -
cdr3_aa: ARMGQGISYEQY

j_call: TRBJ2-7
v_call: TRBV4-3
clone_size: -
cdr3_aa: ASSQDSTGGGSYEQY

j_call: TRBJ2-7
v_call: TRBV21-1
clone_size: -
cdr3_aa: ASSKECQAPHEQY

j_call: TRBJ1-4
v_call: TRBV30
clone_size: -
cdr3_aa: AWSVGGDEKLF

j_call: TRBJ2-7
v_call: TRBV2
clone_size: -
cdr3_aa: ASSEALLTSGGAGYEQY

j_call: TRBJ2-1
v_call: TRBV7-8
clone_size: once
cdr3_aa: ASSLALVSYNEQF

j_call: TRBJ1-1
v_call: TRBV5-4
clone_size: once
cdr3_aa: ASTWTGNTEAF

j_call: TRBJ2-5
v_call: TRBV6-5
clone_size: -
cdr3_aa: ASRGQGRSQETQY

j_call: TRBJ1-6
v_call: TRBV12-5
clone_size: -
cdr3_aa: ASAPPRGTYNSPLH

j_call: TRBJ2-1
v_call: TRBV5-4
clone_size: -
cdr3_aa: ASSLPDRAGEQF

j_call: TRBJ1-3
v_call: TRBV4-1
clone_size: few
cdr3_aa: ASSQIFLSLSYSGNTIY

j_call: TRBJ1-1
v_call: TRBV14
clone_size: -
cdr3_aa: ASSQEWSGGTEAF

j_call: TRBJ1-2
v_call: TRBV5-4
clone_size: -
cdr3_aa: ASSQDRKYGYT

j_call: TRBJ2-7
v_call: TRBV6-6
clone_size: -
cdr3_aa: ASSGWGMDEQY

j_call: TRBJ2-7
v_call: TRBV5-1
clone_size: -
cdr3_aa: ASSLAAGDSYEQY

j_call: TRBJ2-5
v_call: TRBV7-3
clone_size: -
cdr3_aa: ASSYNGGDETQY

j_call: TRBJ2-1
v_call: TRBV30
clone_size: -
cdr3_aa: AWSVLAGEQF

j_call: TRBJ2-5
v_call: TRBV7-2
clone_size: -
cdr3_aa: ASSMDSQETQY

j_call: TRBJ2-7
v_call: TRBV6-5
clone_size: -
cdr3_aa: ASSPGTGREQY

j_call: TRBJ1-2
v_call: TRBV6-1
clone_size: -
cdr3_aa: ASRGGNRGNYGYT

j_call: TRBJ2-5
v_call: TRBV27
clone_size: -
cdr3_aa: ASKTGNQETQY

j_call: TRBJ1-2
v_call: TRBV9
clone_size: -
cdr3_aa: ASSVVGTPTLYGYT

j_call: TRBJ2-7
v_call: TRBV7-2
clone_size: -
cdr3_aa: ASSLYYEQY

j_call: TRBJ2-1
v_call: TRBV7-6
clone_size: -
cdr3_aa: ASSPGLAGKGEQF

j_call: TRBJ2-3
v_call: TRBV27
clone_size: -
cdr3_aa: ASSLSQGYTDTQY

j_call: TRBJ1-1
v_call: TRBV6-6
clone_size: -
cdr3_aa: ASKQNTEAF

j_call: TRBJ2-7
v_call: TRBV2
clone_size: -
cdr3_aa: ASKRDRGPVGAYEQY

j_call: TRBJ2-2
v_call: TRBV5-1
clone_size: -
cdr3_aa: ASSFWGTANTGELF

j_call: TRBJ1-1
v_call: TRBV27
clone_size: -
cdr3_aa: ASRRSRDTEAF